Each of the 20 T cell receptor beta chains below was sequenced from the same sample in a study of T cells after yellow fever vaccination. TCRdb called the 5' RACE reads again in MiXCR, with one record for every CDR3 protein. This table has fewer than 450,000 distinct CDR3 sequences, around 4.1% appearing once. This specimen consisted of PBMCs, obtained 5 days after the yellow fever booster vaccination. The receptors were gathered from a man younger than 35 who received the YFV17D yellow fever vaccine.

The chain recombines TRBV9 with TRBJ2-5; D assignment may be TRBD1 or TRBD2 (5 bases each). CDR1 SGDLS and CDR2 YYNGEE come from the germline V gene. The V end lost 4 bases, the J end lost 5 bases, and 18 bases lay between the germline ends. The CDR3 has 15 amino acids. The chain's CDR3 is CASSFGAGLGETQYF. CDR3 in DNA: TGTGCCAGCAGCTTCGGGGCAGGCCTCGGTGAGACCCAGTACTTC.

This clonotype occurred many times. The gene calls are TRBV7-2 and TRBJ2-2; 8 bases fit TRBD2. The germline V gene has CDR1 SGHTA and CDR2 FQGNSA. The V and J ends lost 5 bases and 2 bases, in that order; junction bases with no gene match: 7. The CDR3 has 16 residues. CDR3 residues: CASSRFRGGNTGELFF. CDR3 coding DNA: TGTGCCAGCAGCAGATTCCGGGGGGGTAACACCGGGGAGCTGTTTTTT.

This sequence joins TRBV6-2 or TRBV6-3 and TRBJ2-3; D is undetermined. The CDR3 loop spans 16 amino acids. Germline values: CDR1 MNHEY, CDR2 SVGEGT. V was clipped by 4 bases and J by 0 bases, with 14 bases between them. The CDR3 nucleotides are TGTGCCAGCAGTTGGGGTCCGGGCGCCAGCACAGATACGCAGTATTTT. Residues: CASSWGPGASTDTQYF.

V and J are TRBV2 and TRBJ2-7, with 10 bases fitting TRBD1. The CDR3 is made up of 16 amino acids. V gave up 6 bases and J gave up 0 bases; unmatched junction bases: 8. Germline V lookup: CDR1 SNHLY, CDR2 FYNNEI. CDR3 region: CASSDRTGGPSYEQYV. CDR3 sequence (DNA): TGTGCCAGCAGCGACCGGACAGGGGGTCCCTCCTACGAGCAGTACGTC.

The chain recombines TRBV6-6 with TRBJ1-6, with D possibly TRBD1 on 6 matching bases. The germline V gene encodes CDR1 MNHNY and CDR2 SVGAGI (reference sequence). The CDR3 length is 17 residues. Trimming cost V 2 bases and J 0 bases, with 11 bases left between them. The CDR3 is CASSYAGASSYNSPLHF. CDR3 sequence (DNA): TGTGCCAGCAGTTACGCAGGGGCTAGCTCCTATAATTCACCCCTCCACTTT.

This chain uses TRBV4-3 with TRBJ2-3, with 7 bases aligning to TRBD2. The ends lost 0 bases at V and 0 bases at J; junction bases unmatched: 6. Germline V gene data show CDR1 as LGHNA and CDR2 as YSLEER. This CDR3 has 17 residues. As DNA, the CDR3 is TGCGCCAGCAGCCAAGATGCTAGCGGCCTCAGCACAGATACGCAGTATTTT. Translating gives CASSQDASGLSTDTQYF.

The sample holds many counts of this clonotype. The V and J genes are TRBV4-1 and TRBJ2-7, with D perhaps matching TRBD1 (6 bases). The germline CDR1 and CDR2 sequences are MGHRA and YSYEKL. The CDR3 sequence is 19 residues long. V shed 3 bases and J shed 1 base, with 25 bases lying between them. The CDR3 sequence is CASSQERTVLQINSYEQYF. The CDR3 DNA reads TGCGCCAGCAGCCAGGAGAGGACAGTCTTACAGATAAATTCCTACGAGCAGTACTTC.

A few counts support this clonotype. V usage is TRBV20-1 and J usage is TRBJ1-2, with 7 bases aligning to TRBD1. Trimming removed 0 bases from V and 6 bases from J; junction bases left unmatched: 4. The CDR3 has 13 amino acids. CDR1 and CDR2 (germline): DFQATT, SNEGSKA (reference sequence). The CDR3 protein is CSARDGTAHGYTF. The CDR3 region has the DNA TGCAGTGCTAGAGACGGGACAGCTCATGGCTACACCTTC.

The table lists this clonotype with many counts. J is TRBJ2-7 and V is TRBV5-6, with a possible D match to TRBD2 (5 bases). Deletions cut 6 bases from V and 2 bases from J, with 18 bases between. CDR1 and CDR2 from the germline V gene are SGHDT and YYEEEE. CDR3 length equals 15 residues. The CDR3 DNA is TGTGCCAGCACCTCCGGACGAGCGGAAACCTACGAGCAGTACTTC. Protein sequence: CASTSGRAETYEQYF.

This clonotype was detected ten times or more. The genes are TRBV18 and TRBJ1-1; 7 nucleotides match TRBD1. CDR3 length: 15 amino acids. The trim removed 4 bases at V and 4 bases at J, leaving 9 bases unmatched. Germline lookup yields CDR1 KGHSH and CDR2 LQKENI. This CDR3 is CASSRLQGGVTEAFF. The CDR3 coding sequence is TGTGCCAGCTCACGCCTTCAGGGGGGGGTCACTGAAGCTTTCTTT.

This clonotype showed up just a few times. This chain joins TRBV3-1 and TRBJ2-1; the D call may be TRBD1 or TRBD2 (5 bases each). V lost 6 bases to trimming and J lost 13 bases, with 16 bases between them. In germline, CDR1 is LGHDT, CDR2 YNNKEL (reference sequence). The CDR3 loop spans 12 amino acids. Here the CDR3 reads CASRPRVGEQFF. The CDR3 DNA sequence: TGTGCCAGCAGGCCAAGGGTGGGGGAACAGTTCTTC.

The chain uses TRBV12-3 or TRBV12-4 and TRBJ1-2; D gene uncertain. The CDR3 runs to 14 residues. Trimming cost V 3 bases and J 8 bases, with 16 bases left between them. The CDR3: CASSLARVLSGYTF. The CDR3 region has the DNA TGTGCCAGCAGTTTGGCCCGTGTACTCTCGGGCTACACCTTC.

This clonotype showed up many times. CDR3 nucleotides: TGTGCCAGCAGAGTGACAGGGGTTGACTATGGCTACACCTTC. Protein: CASRVTGVDYGYTF. The genes are TRBV6-5 and TRBJ1-2, with 8 bases that match TRBD1. The V segment lost 6 bases and the J segment 3 bases; nucleotides outside the gene matches: 6. This CDR3 contains 14 residues. Germline loops: CDR1 MNHEY, CDR2 SVGAGI.

This clonotype was seen a handful of times. The V gene is TRBV6-5, the J gene TRBJ1-1, with D possibly being TRBD1 (5 bases). This CDR3 is built from 15 residues. V lost 0 bases and J lost 5, with 13 bases in between. CDR1 and CDR2 (germline): MNHEY, SVGAGI. CDR3 region: CASSYSGVVKTEAFF. The CDR3 DNA is TGTGCCAGCAGTTACTCGGGGGTAGTAAAAACTGAAGCTTTCTTT.

This clonotype was seen ten or more times. The genes are TRBV20-1 and TRBJ2-7; 7 bases agree with TRBD1. The CDR3 totals 14 residues. Germline CDR1 and CDR2: DFQATT and SNEGSKA (reference sequence). Unmatched junction bases numbered 8, after V lost 6 bases and J lost 0 bases. The CDR3 sequence: CSARTGPSSYEQYF. The CDR3 nucleotides are TGCAGTGCAAGGACAGGTCCTAGCTCCTACGAGCAGTACTTC.

This CDR3 reads CASSYSPPEGYEQYF. The CDR3, as DNA: TGTGCCAGCAGTTACTCGCCCCCGGAGGGATACGAGCAGTACTTC. The J gene is TRBJ2-7, the V gene TRBV6-2 or TRBV6-3; D is perhaps TRBD2 (6 bases). Germline CDR1 is MNHEY and CDR2 is SVGEGT. V was clipped by 0 bases and J by 4 bases, with 13 bases between them. The CDR3 loop spans 15 amino acids.

This clonotype has a handful of counts. The rearrangement links TRBV6-5 to TRBJ2-3; the D gene is possibly TRBD2 (5 bases). V was shortened by 2 bases and J by 0 bases, with 9 bases between the two germline ends. CDR1 MNHEY and CDR2 SVGAGI come from the germline V gene. The CDR3 has 15 amino acids. The CDR3 DNA follows: TGTGCCAGCAGTTACGAGGGTGTTAGCACAGATACGCAGTATTTT. Its translation: CASSYEGVSTDTQYF.

This clonotype was recorded many times. The genes are TRBV7-9 and TRBJ2-7, with unresolved D. V lost 1 base to trimming and J lost 3 bases, with 10 bases between them. Germline V CDR1 and CDR2: SEHNR, FQNEAQ (reference sequence). The CDR3 extends over 14 amino acids. CDR3 region: CASSLDPLNYEQYF. In DNA, the CDR3 is TGTGCCAGCAGCTTAGATCCCCTAAACTACGAGCAGTACTTC.

This sequence joins TRBV4-3 and TRBJ2-7; possibly TRBD1 or TRBD2 for D (5 bases each). Germline-derived CDR1 and CDR2 are LGHNA and YSLEER. CDR3 length equals 14 residues. Trimming shortened V by 0 bases and J by 6 bases, and 12 bases separated the two germline ends. The chain's CDR3 is CASSQEAGGGEQYF. CDR3 coding DNA: TGCGCCAGCAGCCAAGAGGCGGGTGGGGGCGAGCAGTACTTC.

This clonotype was seen ten or more times. The CDR3 DNA reads TGCGCCAGCAGCTCTGCCGCGGACGCCGTCTATGGCTACACCTTC. It specifies CASSSAADAVYGYTF. The gene calls are TRBV5-1 and TRBJ1-2; D ambiguous. This CDR3 comprises 15 residues. The V gene's germline CDR1 is SGHRS and CDR2 YFSETQ. V was clipped by 3 bases and J by 4 bases, with 16 bases between them.